A single sample gave rise to the 3 T cell receptor beta chains below, sequenced in a study of PD-1 blockade in classical Hodgkin lymphoma. Sequencing used immunoSEQ multiplex PCR; TCRdb keeps in-frame clones, though not all of them. Of 3,000 to 4,000 clones listed, around 84% are singletons. Time point meaning: newly diagnosed, previously untreated cHL patient sample. Researchers used magnetic negative selection to pull out pure CD4+ T cells from thawed PBMCs. Sequencing input: CD4+ T cells from blood. Every receptor here comes from a human donor with classical Hodgkin lymphoma.

This rearrangement joins TRBV10-3 to TRBJ1-1; no definite D call. V gave up 0 bases and J gave up 2 bases, with 7 bases separating them. CDR3 size: 14 residues. Looked up from germline, CDR1 is ENHRY and CDR2 is SYGVKD. The DNA for the CDR3 is TGTGCCATCAGTGAGTCGGCAGTAAACACTGAAGCTTTCTTT. Translation gives CAISESAVNTEAFF.

The chain recombines TRBV28 with TRBJ2-7, with a weak D call TRBD1 (6 bases). V gave up 5 bases and J gave up 5 bases, with 28 bases separating them. Germline V gene data show CDR1 as MDHEN and CDR2 as SYDVKM. The CDR3 extends over 18 amino acids. Here the CDR3 DNA reads TGTGCCAGCAGTCCGTCCGATTGGACAGAGGGCGTCCTGGACGAGCAGTACTTC. This encodes CASSPSDWTEGVLDEQYF. The full variable domain, its missing parts supplied by reference TRBV28 and TRBJ2-7, is DVKVTQSSRYLVKRTGEKVFLECVQDMDHENMFWYRQDPGLGLRLIYFSYDVKMKEKGDIPEGYSVSREKKERFSLILESASTNQTSMYLCASSPSDWTEGVLDEQYFGPGTRLTVT.

The rearrangement links TRBV6-5 to TRBJ2-2, with D uncertain. V gave up 2 bases and J gave up 5 bases, with 6 bases separating them. This CDR3 is 13 amino acids long. The germline V gene has CDR1 MNHEY and CDR2 SVGAGI. Written as DNA, the CDR3 is TGTGCCAGCAGTTACGACCAGACCGGGGAGCTGTTTTTT. Encoded protein: CASSYDQTGELFF.